Given below is one TCR beta chain in context. Antigen specificity is unknown. Donors had no recently reported acute infections or vaccinations and were HIV-negative. The donor cohort consisted entirely of Caucasian adults residing in Nashville, Tennessee. For unsorted PBMC, around 270 ng DNA per replicate equaled around 27,000 T cell genomes. Assay: immunoSEQ multiplex PCR; the TCRdb copy retains only in-frame clones and omits some. The sample has 450,000 to 500,000 clones, roughly 85% seen once. This sample is part of a study of shared clonotypes between healthy human individuals. After removal of 9 bases from V and 6 bases from J, the junction contained 10 bases not matched to a gene. CDR3 length: 13 residues. Germline V gene lookup returns CDR1 MNHEY and CDR2 SMNVEV (reference sequence). Study-wide findings and caveats: Tissue TCR repertoires likely differ from these blood-only repertoires.

The genes are TRBV27 and TRBJ2-7; 8 positions agree with TRBD2. The sample taken for sequencing was PBMCs. The clonotype comes from a woman aged 40 to 55 in good health. Some clones in this sample may be carry-over from other donors' samples. This CDR3 reads CASGPGLGGEQYF. CDR3 in DNA: TGTGCCAGTGGCCCGGGACTAGGAGGCGAGCAGTACTTC.